This TCR beta chain stems from a study of cytomegalovirus exposure and HLA in healthy donors (dated by TCRdb to the late 2010s). About the study as a whole: An earlier analysis of roughly 630 of the donors reported about 290 Gb of sequence data and about 100 million unique TCR beta sequences from some 180 million T cells. The later analysis used no new phenotypic data to find candidate immune exposures, relying instead on TCR beta sequences and their occurrence across donors. Among about 360 genotyped donors of the cohort, an average of about 240,000 unique TCR beta nucleotide sequences were sequenced per donor, 15% to 20% of them non-productive. A later genetic analysis took genome-wide SNP genotypes for about three fifths of the 666 donors and used that subset as a discovery cohort. To decide whether each TCR beta V gene segment behaved as functional or pseudogenic, an earlier analysis of some 540 of the donors relied on high-throughput TCR beta sequencing. The study profiled the T cell repertoires of about 640 subjects by immunosequencing and related them to cytomegalovirus serostatus. Every discovery cohort repertoire had been produced on one sequencing platform. Class I and class II HLA loci were covered by the typing at four-digit resolution. The study aimed to test whether signatures of past pathogen exposure could be identified by cataloging public T cell receptors. To study patterns of TCR occurrence, a later analysis re-analyzed previously published TCR beta repertoires from 700 or so donors and added high-resolution HLA genotyping. Along with the approximately 650-subject first cohort, a separate validation cohort of over a hundred different subjects was used. Among the roughly 400 genotyped donors, around 81% belonged to the genetic ancestry cluster associated with self-reported Caucasian donors. An early release covering 500 to 750 HLA-typed donors comprised about 310 gigabases of sequencing data and 85 million to 100 million unique TCR sequences. Donor age, sex, ethnicity and CMV serostatus were compiled alongside the repertoire data. To predict cytomegalovirus infection status, the study combined high-throughput TCR immunosequencing, statistical association of individual TCRs with disease status, and machine learning. Typing coverage varied by locus: roughly 620-640 donors for A, B, C, DRB1 and DQB1; under 550 for DQA1; nearly 610 for DPA1; 450 to 480 for DPB1. Roughly 5 DR-DQ haplotypes were handled as single units for association and clustering because linkage in the cohort was strong.

Libraries were built with the immunoSEQ multiplex PCR assay. For the multiplex PCR, a mixture combining 60 forward primers for TCR Vbeta segments and 13 reverse primers for TCR Jbeta segments was used. The CDR3 region of rearranged TCR beta genes was amplified from genomic DNA by a multiplex PCR assay. The amplified TCR beta libraries were sequenced on the Illumina HiSeq System as 87-base-pair reads. The paper's processing steps were these. In a later analysis, tens of millions of unique TCR beta chains were counted across the 650 to 700 repertoires, and roughly 11 million of these chains were shared by at least two donors. To remove PCR and sequencing errors, raw reads were error-corrected and collapsed into unique sequences using a nearest-neighbor algorithm that merged closely related sequences. CDR3 sequences were aligned to IMGT reference sequences to assign V, D and J gene segments. For a sequence to be retained, a match of at least six nucleotides was required to both a V gene segment and a J gene segment. A rearrangement was called productive if the CDR3 had no stop codons and remained in frame with V and J, and every other rearrangement was called non-productive. CDR3 was defined by IMGT convention, running from the second conserved V-encoded cysteine to the conserved J-encoded phenylalanine. The earlier analysis of about 530 of the donors excluded any sequence lacking an unambiguous match to a single V gene segment. An earlier analysis of 500 to 700 of the donors classified V segments as functional when productive rearrangements were above 56.7% and as segregating when the standard deviation between donors was above 5%. A statistical classification framework was built for diagnosing cytomegalovirus status from the catalog of TCR beta chain sequences. In a later analysis, TCR nucleotide sequences were compared against IMGT/GENE-DB human TR gene sequences so that V and J genes could be assigned. A later analysis assigned CDR3 sequences and most-parsimonious VDJ recombination scenarios with the TCRdist pipeline. In a later analysis, every TCR beta chain was defined by the combination of its CDR3 amino acid sequence and its V-gene family, and reads without a unique V-gene family were dropped. To address suspected cross-contamination and a sequencing artifact, a later analysis removed several hundred highly shared, low-generation-probability nucleotide sequences. In a later analysis, a clonal expansion index for each public chain was calculated from normalized within-repertoire ranks of inferred template counts. Generation probabilities in a later analysis came from a VDJ recombination model fitted to out-of-frame rearrangements, and those results were checked against IGoR. Hypergeometric tests were used in a later analysis to score TCR-TCR, TCR-HLA and TCR-CMV co-occurrence, with a repertoire-size bias correction applied to the TCR pairs. In a later analysis, false discovery rates were estimated by permuting HLA or CMV assignments 20 times. In a later analysis, co-occurring TCRs were grouped using DBSCAN, with TCRdist sequence similarity added in when clustering inside HLA-allele-positive subsets. Co-occurrence clustering excluded repertoires with fewer than 30,000 or more than 120,000 public chains, plus five with anomalous nucleotide sharing. TCRdb obtained this table from immuneACCESS and retained in-frame rearrangements with V and J assigned. These tables miss some clones; where compared with another copy, unresolved V genes account for less than half of the shortfall, and the remainder is unexplained. The V and J calls and clone size are taken from that table; D and trimming were inferred from the DNA. This sample gives 120,000 to 150,000 clones in total; more than 75% of them show up just once. The ten largest clonotypes hold roughly 3.2% of the sample.

General study outcomes and caveats: Immune exposure information for the cohort was limited to CMV serostatus. Because some donors lacked HLA typing at each locus, the association tests relied only on the typed subset. According to a later genetic analysis, donors in an Asian-associated ancestry cluster had fewer N-insertions in productive TCRs than the approximately 670-donor mean. An earlier analysis of 450 to 750 of the donors showed that most TCR beta V segments appeared in productive rearrangements either about 87% or about 30% of the time, which broadly matched IMGT annotations. Correlated functional status among segregating V segments might reflect linkage disequilibrium, but an unknown experimental factor could not be ruled out. The sequencing pipeline was judged likely to have produced a cluster of highly shared sequence variants as a technical artifact. A later analysis reported that several top co-occurrence clusters appeared linked to parvovirus B19, influenza, CMV and Epstein-Barr virus. In vitro tests confirmed that a few of the cytomegalovirus-associated TCR beta chains recognize cytomegalovirus antigens. It was suggested by the authors that the approach could potentially be generalized to other disease states and immunological phenotypes. Approximately 18 rarely observed V segments, including chromosome 9 orphons, were excluded from the earlier analysis of about 610 of the donors because counts were too low. In a later analysis, most CMV-associated TCR beta chains were found to appear HLA-restricted, with HLA associations seemingly driven largely by CMV exposure. Most TCR sequences were observed very rarely across donors, whereas some public TCRs were present in many individuals. In a later genetic analysis, a missense DCLRE1C variant was associated with V-gene and J-gene trimming of TCR beta chains, and the association was replicated in an independent cohort. A further reported finding was that TCR beta sequences accurately predicted the HLA-A and HLA-B alleles for most subjects in the first cohort. The study gave a list of about 170 TCR beta chains associated with cytomegalovirus. When HLA alleles, especially DR and DQ, strongly co-occurred, attributing TCR associations to individual alleles was difficult. In a later analysis, around 15,000 TCR beta sequences were associated with specific HLA alleles at a false discovery rate of 0.05. In a later analysis, HLA-associated TCR beta chains showed more clonal expansion and lower generation probabilities than non-associated chains that were equally common. In both the original and validation cohorts, the classifier was reported to diagnose cytomegalovirus status with high specificity and sensitivity. The cohort was sequenced for TCR beta chains only, and without alpha or paired-chain data the features that could be detected were limited. Sequencing depth was assumed to be roughly uniform across donors in the presence/absence analyses, though that assumption may not hold. A later analysis found that TCR association rates varied across HLA loci, with DRB1 alleles showing the most associated TCRs and HLA-C alleles the fewest.

In regard to this clone: This clone's antigen is unknown. Base qualities are not at hand, and no much larger clone is one base apart.

The cohort comprised 710 or so healthy bone marrow donors. Cohort members were all nominally healthy when sampled, although unrecorded immune exposures were likely present. The donor tested CMV seropositive and was one of the 289 seropositive cohort members. Each donor provided a peripheral blood sample, and peripheral blood mononuclear cells were used for TCR beta sequencing. Genomic DNA extraction from the blood cell samples was performed with the Qiagen DNeasy Blood Extraction Kit. This clonotype was obtained from a man between 18 and 29 years old in good health and CMV-seropositive. Specimen: PBMCs.

For the CDR3, the sequence is CASGSGTGVYGYTF. The nucleotide sequence reads as follows: TGTGCCAGCGGATCCGGGACAGGTGTATATGGCTACACCTTC. The chain is made from TRBV7-9 and TRBJ1-2; the central 8 bases match TRBD1. The cysteine opens and the phenylalanine closes a CDR3 of 14 amino acids. The DNA shown is the 42-base CDR3, in frame from base 1. V lost 8 bases and J lost 5 bases, and the count of bases not matched to a germline gene is 10. The germline V gene (reference sequence) yields SEHNR for CDR1 and FQNEAQ for CDR2.